What follows is one T cell receptor (beta chain) and its context. Its binding antigen is unknown. Base qualities are not provided; no much larger clone lies one nucleotide away. The data derive from a study of cytomegalovirus exposure and HLA in healthy donors (dated by TCRdb to the late 2010s). About the full investigation: An earlier analysis of approximately 550 of the donors reported more than 250 Gb of sequence data and some 120 million unique TCR beta sequences from 150 million to 200 million T cells. An early release that covered 640 HLA-typed donors contained about 300 gigabases of sequencing data and tens of millions of unique TCR sequences. The genetic ancestry cluster associated with self-reported Caucasian donors included roughly four fifths of the 398 genotyped donors. The study was designed to test whether signatures of past pathogen exposure could be identified by cataloging public T cell receptors. The study used immunosequencing to profile the T cell repertoires of 666 subjects and linked those repertoires to cytomegalovirus serostatus. A separate validation cohort of roughly 130 different subjects was used in addition to the approximately 700-subject first cohort. High-throughput TCR immunosequencing, statistical association of individual TCRs with disease status, and machine learning were combined to predict cytomegalovirus infection status. In a later analysis, previously published TCR beta repertoires from 670 or so donors were re-analyzed and high-resolution HLA genotyping was added so that TCR occurrence patterns could be studied. Rather than drawing on any new phenotypic data, the later analysis identified candidate immune exposures from TCR beta sequences and the way those sequences occurred across donors. An earlier analysis of around 540 of the donors applied high-throughput TCR beta sequencing to assess whether each TCR beta V gene segment acted as functional or pseudogenic. Donor age, sex, ethnicity and CMV serostatus were compiled alongside the repertoire data. A later genetic analysis took genome-wide SNP genotypes for about 55% of the 666 donors and used that subset as a discovery cohort. Every discovery cohort repertoire had been produced on one sequencing platform. Class I and class II HLA loci were covered by the typing at four-digit resolution. The number of donors typed differed by locus, with roughly 629-640 for A, B, C, DRB1 and DQB1, around 500 for DQA1, some 570 for DPA1, and around 460 for DPB1. Because of strong linkage in the cohort, five DR-DQ haplotypes were treated as single units for association and clustering. Among under 450 genotyped donors of the cohort, an average of around 240,000 unique TCR beta nucleotide sequences were sequenced per donor, approximately 20% of them non-productive.

The cohort comprised 710 or so healthy bone marrow donors. All cohort members were sampled while nominally healthy, although unrecorded immune exposures were likely present. The donor tested CMV seronegative, placing the donor among the 352 seronegative members of the cohort. Each donor provided a peripheral blood sample, and peripheral blood mononuclear cells were used for TCR beta sequencing. Genomic DNA extraction from the blood cell samples was performed with the Qiagen DNeasy Blood Extraction Kit. Library creation used the immunoSEQ multiplex PCR assay. For the multiplex PCR, a mixture combining 60 forward primers for TCR Vbeta segments and 13 reverse primers for TCR Jbeta segments was used. A multiplex PCR assay on genomic DNA amplified the CDR3 region of rearranged TCR beta genes. On the Illumina HiSeq System, the amplified TCR beta libraries were sequenced as 87-base-pair reads. In the original analysis: A later analysis tallied roughly 78 million unique TCR beta chains across the 666 repertoires, and approximately 12 million of those chains were shared by two or more donors. Raw reads were error-corrected and collapsed into unique sequences by a nearest-neighbor algorithm in which closely related sequences were merged to remove PCR and sequencing errors. Alignment of CDR3 sequences to IMGT reference sequences was used to assign V, D and J gene segments. For a sequence to be retained, at least a six-nucleotide match to both a V gene segment and a J gene segment was required. Rearrangements were classified as productive when the CDR3 lacked stop codons and remained in frame with V and J, and all other rearrangements were classified as non-productive. Following IMGT convention, CDR3 was defined as the stretch from the second conserved V-encoded cysteine to the conserved J-encoded phenylalanine. The earlier analysis of more than 450 of the donors excluded sequences that lacked an unambiguous match to a single V gene segment. An earlier analysis of around 600 of the donors classified V segments as functional when productive rearrangements were above 56.7% and as segregating when the standard deviation between donors was above 5%. A statistical classification framework was developed to diagnose cytomegalovirus status using the catalog of TCR beta chain sequences. In a later analysis, V and J genes were assigned by comparing TCR nucleotide sequences against IMGT/GENE-DB human TR gene sequences. In a later analysis, CDR3 sequences and most-parsimonious VDJ recombination scenarios were assigned using the TCRdist pipeline. In a later analysis, every TCR beta chain was defined by the combination of its CDR3 amino acid sequence and its V-gene family, and reads without a unique V-gene family were dropped. As a way to deal with suspected cross-contamination and a sequencing artifact, a later analysis dropped 592 nucleotide sequences that were highly shared and had low generation probability. In a later analysis, a clonal expansion index for each public chain was calculated from normalized within-repertoire ranks of inferred template counts. Generation probabilities in a later analysis came from a VDJ recombination model fitted to out-of-frame rearrangements, and those results were checked against IGoR. A later analysis scored TCR-TCR, TCR-HLA and TCR-CMV co-occurrence with hypergeometric tests, applying a repertoire-size bias correction to TCR pairs. False discovery rates were estimated in a later analysis by permuting HLA or CMV assignments 20 times. In a later analysis, co-occurring TCRs were grouped using DBSCAN, with TCRdist sequence similarity added in when clustering inside HLA-allele-positive subsets. For co-occurrence clustering, repertoires with fewer than 30,000 or more than 120,000 public chains were excluded, along with a handful of repertoires with anomalous nucleotide sharing. TCRdb holds this immuneACCESS table with in-frame rearrangements only. Some clones are missing; in checked studies, unresolved V genes explain under half, and the rest has no known cause. The V and J calls and clone size come from that table; D and trimming were worked out from the DNA. In this sample the table shows 120,000 or so clones, 72% of which occur a single time. The ten largest make up under 5% of the sample.

V trim: 4 bases; J trim: 4 bases; unmatched bases: 5. From its cysteine to its phenylalanine, the CDR3 spans 16 amino acids. Only CDR3 DNA is held: 48 bases, read in frame from base 1. CDR1 and CDR2, looked up from the germline V gene, are SGDLS and YYNGEE. The paper's findings and limits, for the study overall: The study gave a list of under 200 TCR beta chains associated with cytomegalovirus. According to the authors, the approach could potentially be generalized to other disease states and immunological phenotypes. Broadly in line with IMGT annotations, most TCR beta V segments showed up in productive rearrangements about 87% or about 30% of the time in an earlier analysis of 450 to 600 of the donors. Roughly uniform sequencing depth across donors was assumed in presence/absence analyses, although this assumption may not hold. V-gene and J-gene trimming of TCR beta chains was associated with a missense DCLRE1C variant in a later genetic analysis, and the association was replicated in an independent cohort. Compared with equally common non-associated chains, HLA-associated TCR beta chains in a later analysis were more clonally expanded and had lower generation probabilities. At a false discovery rate of 0.05, a later analysis linked under 20,000 TCR beta sequences to specific HLA alleles. This cohort had only TCR beta chains sequenced, and the lack of alpha or paired-chain data limited which features could be detected. In a later analysis, TCR association rates were found to vary across HLA loci, with the most associated TCRs seen for DRB1 alleles and the fewest for HLA-C alleles. A later analysis found that most CMV-associated TCR beta chains appeared HLA-restricted, with HLA associations seemingly driven largely by CMV exposure. Assigning TCR associations to individual alleles was difficult when HLA alleles, especially DR and DQ, strongly co-occurred. HLA typing was unavailable for some donors at each locus, so association tests used only the typed subset. Most TCR sequences were seen in very few donors, while some public TCRs were found in many individuals. Immune exposure information for the cohort was limited to CMV serostatus. Because counts were too low, about 15 rarely observed V segments, including chromosome 9 orphons, were left out of the earlier analysis of a few hundred of the donors. Because the 87-base-pair reads could not distinguish some IMGT-functional V segments, including TRBV6-2 and TRBV6-3, those segments were excluded. In a later analysis, several top co-occurrence clusters were reported to appear linked to parvovirus B19, influenza, CMV and Epstein-Barr virus. Cytomegalovirus status was reported to be diagnosed by the classifier with high specificity and sensitivity in both the original and validation cohorts. A cluster of highly shared sequence variants was judged likely to be a technical artifact of the sequencing pipeline. A further reported finding was that TCR beta sequences accurately predicted the HLA-A and HLA-B alleles for most subjects in the first cohort. Correlated functional status among segregating V segments might be attributable to linkage disequilibrium, but an unknown experimental factor could not be ruled out. A later genetic analysis reported fewer N-insertions in productive TCRs among donors in an Asian-associated ancestry cluster than the 666-donor mean. Three of the identified cytomegalovirus-associated TCR beta chains were confirmed in vitro to be specific for cytomegalovirus antigens.

The sequence was collected from a young man in good health and CMV-seronegative. Sequences were obtained from PBMCs. The chain uses TRBV9 and TRBJ2-3, and 14 junction bases match TRBD2. The DNA is TGTGCCAGCAGCTACGGGACTAGCGGGGGTTCAGATACGCAGTATTTT. Its protein product is CASSYGTSGGSDTQYF.